This T cell receptor (beta chain) was sequenced for a study of T cell repertoires and HLA-DP antigens. Notes on the study in general: Total CD4+ responders were stimulated by HeLa antigen-presenting cells.

Turning to this clone: Antigen unknown.

Primers targeted 54 TRBV and 13 TRBJ segments. Each pre-culture CD4+ sample aimed for 200,000 to 250,000 T cell genomes at deep resolution. Measured with immunoSEQ multiplex PCR; TCRdb has only the in-frame clones, and not every one. Of more than 90,000 clones in the sample, nearly 95% were seen once. The CDR3 is made up of 16 amino acids. V shed 3 bases and J shed 7 bases, with 19 bases lying between them. CDR1 is MDHEN and CDR2 is SYDVKM in the germline V gene. Sequencing was carried out using CD4+ T cells from PBMCs. The rearrangement joins TRBV28 to TRBJ2-1; a possible D gene is TRBD2 (6 bases). The TCR comes from a woman between 18 and 29 years old in good health and CMV-seronegative. The CDR3 bases are TGTGCCAGCAGTTTTGGGACTGGGGCGTCGTGGAATGAGCAGTTCTTC. Amino acid sequence: CASSFGTGASWNEQFF.